The 15 T cell receptor beta chains below come from one sample, sequenced in a study of T cell repertoires in cytomegalovirus infection. TCRdb ran MiXCR on the reads and lists one entry per CDR3 protein. The table records approximately 730,000 distinct CDR3 sequences, about 29% of them present only once. These receptors are not linked to any known antigen. The specimen comprised cultured CD8+ T cells from PBMCs, sampled from culture after CMV antigen stimulation. The source of these receptors is a human donor in good health (CMV status not recorded). Some clones in this sample may be carry-over from other donors' samples.

V is TRBV6-2 or TRBV6-3 and J is TRBJ2-7; D is perhaps TRBD1 or TRBD2 (6 bases each). V was shortened by 7 bases and J by 7 bases, with 20 bases between the two germline ends. CDR1 is MNHEY and CDR2 is SVGEGT in the germline V gene. CDR3 length: 14 residues. CDR3 region: CASTDYQGTGEQYF. In DNA form, the CDR3 reads TGTGCCAGCACCGATTATCAGGGGACTGGAGAGCAGTACTTC.

This clonotype was observed a few times. The chain links TRBV6-2 or TRBV6-3 to TRBJ2-1; perhaps TRBD2 as D (6 bases). The germline V gene encodes CDR1 MNHEY and CDR2 SVGEGT. V shed 7 bases and J shed 9 bases, with 10 bases lying between them. This CDR3 contains 11 residues. The CDR3 DNA reads as TGTGCCAGCACAATCGGGGGTGAGCAGTTCTTC. It encodes CASTIGGEQFF.

This clonotype appeared a single time. V and J are TRBV5-5 and TRBJ2-7; no definite D call. With 1 base removed from V and 2 bases from J, the gap between germline ends came to 10 bases. CDR1 and CDR2 from the germline V gene are SGHKS and YYEKEE (reference sequence). This CDR3 is 14 amino acids long. The CDR3 nucleotides are TGTGCCAGCAGCTTGTGGAGTTTGGCCTACGAGCAGTACGTC. This translates into CASSLWSLAYEQYV.

This chain links TRBV7-9 with TRBJ2-1; D gene uncertain. Germline V gives CDR1 SEHNR, CDR2 FQNEAQ (reference sequence). CDR3 length: 12 amino acids. Deletions cut 5 bases from V and 8 bases from J, with 10 bases between. The CDR3 region has the DNA TGTGCCAGCAGCCGCATAAGGGATGAGCAGTTCTTC. It specifies CASSRIRDEQFF.

This clonotype was recorded a few times. The genes are TRBV7-3 and TRBJ2-1, with 12 bases matching TRBD1. Losses at the gene ends were 5 bases for V and 15 bases for J; bases not matched to a gene: 20. The CDR3 is 17 amino acids. From germline, CDR1 is SGHTA and CDR2 FQGTGA. CDR3 nucleotide sequence: TGTGCCAGCAGCACCTCCGGGACAGGGGGCTCGGGCCGAGGGGGGTTCTTC. Amino acid sequence: CASSTSGTGGSGRGGFF.

This clonotype has more than one count but fewer than ten. The rearrangement joins TRBV6-6 to TRBJ1-2; 7 bases match TRBD1. The CDR3 has 15 amino acids. The V and J ends lost 8 bases and 4 bases, in that order; junction bases with no gene match: 13. Germline assignment: CDR1 MNHNY and CDR2 SVGAGI (reference sequence). The DNA of the CDR3 is TGTGCCAGCGGAGCCGGGACAGCTTCCTTCTATGGCTACACCTTC. Residues: CASGAGTASFYGYTF.

The chain links TRBV4-1 to TRBJ2-2, with D uncertain. V lost 6 bases to trimming and J lost 7 bases, with 15 bases between them. Germline V lookup: CDR1 MGHRA, CDR2 YSYEKL. This CDR3 spans 14 amino acids. The DNA of the CDR3 is TGCGCCAGCAGGGGTACCAAGTCAGGCGGGGAGCTGTTTTTT. It codes for CASRGTKSGGELFF.

The genes are TRBV27 and TRBJ2-7; D possibly corresponds to TRBD2 (6 bases). The CDR3 has 15 amino acids. Germline V gene sequence: CDR1 MNHEY, CDR2 SMNVEV (reference sequence). The germline V and J ends were trimmed by 3 bases and 3 bases, with 15 bases remaining between them. In nucleotides, the CDR3 is TGTGCCAGCAGTTTCTCCGGGACCGGGAGCTACGAGCAGTACGTC. It translates to CASSFSGTGSYEQYV.

This clonotype was observed a few times. The V call is TRBV6-1, the J call TRBJ1-1; D not resolved. Trimming shortened V by 5 bases and J by 3 bases, and 10 bases separated the two germline ends. The germline gives CDR1 MNHNS, CDR2 SASEGT. The length of the CDR3 is 13 residues. Here the CDR3 DNA reads TGTGCCAGCAGTTCTGGACTGTACACTGAAGCTTTCTTT. It translates to CASSSGLYTEAFF.

This clonotype was found many times. V usage is TRBV15 and J usage is TRBJ2-1, with 11 positions matching TRBD2. The trim removed 0 bases at V and 4 bases at J, leaving 2 bases unmatched. This CDR3 comprises 16 residues. Germline V gene sequence: CDR1 LNHNV, CDR2 YYDKDF (reference sequence). For the CDR3, the DNA is TGTGCCACCAGCAGAGAACTAGCGGGGGCTTACAATGAGCAGTTCTTC. This sequence encodes CATSRELAGAYNEQFF.

This clonotype was picked up a small number of times. The chain carries TRBV7-3 and TRBJ2-5; TRBD2 might be the D (5 bases). This CDR3 is 15 amino acids long. Trimming stripped 3 bases from V and 3 bases from J, with 14 bases between. Germline CDR1 is SGHTA and CDR2 is FQGTGA. CDR3 in DNA: TGTGCCAGCAGCTTCTTAGGGAGAAGCGAAGAGACCCAGTACTTC. It is translated as CASSFLGRSEETQYF.

There are a few counts of this clonotype. The J gene is TRBJ2-3, the V gene TRBV7-9; D is unresolved. Trimming took 4 bases from V and 6 from J, leaving 14 bases between them. This CDR3 region has 14 residues. Germline lookup yields CDR1 SEHNR and CDR2 FQNEAQ (reference sequence). The CDR3 coding sequence is TGTGCCAGCAGCTCCCTCATTAGAACGGATACGCAGTATTTT. Amino acids: CASSSLIRTDTQYF.

This clonotype was seen a handful of times. The CDR3 sequence: CASSQDRSDTQYF. The CDR3 DNA reads TGCGCCAGCAGCCAAGATCGGTCAGATACGCAGTATTTT. This rearrangement joins TRBV4-1 to TRBJ2-3; D is unresolved. Between the trimmed V and J ends, which lost 0 bases and 4 bases, there was a span of 5 bases. Germline CDR1 reads MGHRA; CDR2 reads YSYEKL. This CDR3 is built from 13 residues.

As DNA, the CDR3 is TGTGCCAGCAGTCAGTTCGGACAGACCTCTTACGAGCAGTACTTC. It encodes CASSQFGQTSYEQYF. This chain links TRBV27 with TRBJ2-7; TRBD1 might be the D (6 bases). Trimming pared 5 bases from V and 4 bases from J, leaving 18 bases between. The CDR3 runs 15 residues. Germline lookup yields CDR1 MNHEY and CDR2 SMNVEV (reference sequence).

The V gene is TRBV15, the J gene TRBJ2-1; D may be TRBD2 (5 bases). The CDR3 is 16 amino acids. V lost 1 base, J lost 5 bases, and 15 bases lay in between. Germline CDR1 reads LNHNV; CDR2 reads YYDKDF (reference sequence). The CDR3 is CATSRAYRELHNEQFF. The CDR3 bases are TGTGCCACCAGCAGAGCTTACCGGGAATTACACAATGAGCAGTTCTTC.